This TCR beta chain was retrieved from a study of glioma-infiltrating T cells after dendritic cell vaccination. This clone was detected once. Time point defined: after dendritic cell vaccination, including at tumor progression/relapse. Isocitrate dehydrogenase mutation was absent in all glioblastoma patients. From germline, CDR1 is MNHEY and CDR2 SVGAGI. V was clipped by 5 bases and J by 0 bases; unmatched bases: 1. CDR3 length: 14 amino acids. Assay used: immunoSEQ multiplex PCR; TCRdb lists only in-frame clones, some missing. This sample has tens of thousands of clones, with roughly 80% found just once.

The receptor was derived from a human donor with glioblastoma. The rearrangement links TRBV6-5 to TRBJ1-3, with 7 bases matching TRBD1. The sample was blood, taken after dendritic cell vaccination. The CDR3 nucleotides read TGTGCCAGCAGTGCAGGGGGCTCTGGAAACACCATATATTTT. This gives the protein CASSAGGSGNTIYF.